This TCR beta chain is drawn from a study of T cell changes during pregnancy in multiple sclerosis. The protocol was immunoSEQ multiplex PCR, while the TCRdb copy is restricted to in-frame clones and leaves out a portion. Of some 34,000 clones listed, 80% to 95% are singletons. Germline V gene sequence: CDR1 MNHEY, CDR2 SVGAGI. Trimming took 2 bases from V and 5 from J; bases not matched to a gene: 7. This CDR3 has 15 amino acids. The chain combines TRBV6-5 with TRBJ1-1; the match to TRBD1 covers 8 bases. The receptor comes from a female donor in good health, enrolled as a control in a pregnancy study. Sequences were derived from CD4+ T cells from peripheral blood mononuclear cells, sampled in the third trimester of pregnancy. The CDR3 loop is CASSYTSGGQTEAFF. CDR3 nucleotides: TGTGCCAGCAGTTACACCTCAGGGGGCCAGACTGAAGCTTTCTTT.